The source of this TCR beta chain is a study of CD8 T cells in Susac syndrome. With random hexamers, roughly 0.45 to 1 ug RNA was reverse transcribed. Each CDR3 protein is one row after TCRdb ran MiXCR on the immunoSEQ multiplex PCR reads. The data hold around 170,000 distinct CDR3 sequences, with approximately 96% observed a single time. This CDR3 comprises 14 residues. V lost 3 bases, J lost 5 bases, and 13 bases lay in between. Germline CDR1 reads LNHDA; CDR2 reads SQIVND (reference sequence). The source is a human donor with Susac syndrome. The gene calls are TRBV19 and TRBJ1-1; D is undetermined. The sample consisted of CD4+ T cells from PBMCs. Written as DNA, the CDR3 is TGTGCCAGTAGTATCTTCCCCGGAGGGACTGAAGCTTTCTTT. It translates to CASSIFPGGTEAFF.